A selection of T cell receptor beta chains follows, all from one sample in a study of shared clonotypes between healthy human individuals. Only in-frame clones appear in the TCRdb table, and some are missing; sequencing was by immunoSEQ multiplex PCR. Here the sample spans over a million clones, approximately 76% being singletons. Sequenced: memory CD4+ T cells sorted from blood. The receptors here all came from a man between 18 and 35 years old in good health. Both conserved end residues are part of each CDR3. Each record gives: J gene, V gene, clone size, D gene, CDR3 DNA, CDR3 protein. The D gene is left open where the match is weak. Some rows have no size entry. The others give once, few or many, or a class for an expanded clone.

>TRBJ1-2|TRBV5-6|.|TRBD1
TGTGCCAGCGTCCGATCTCGGACAGGGGCTGGCTACACCTTC
CASVRSRTGAGYTF
>TRBJ2-3|TRBV5-6|few|.
TGTGCCAGCAGCTTAATCGTAGTTGCCGATACGCAGTATTTT
CASSLIVVADTQYF
>TRBJ1-2|TRBV5-4|many|TRBD1
TGTGCCAGCAGCTTAGGACAGGGGGATGGCTACACCTTC
CASSLGQGDGYTF
>TRBJ2-5|TRBV19|.|TRBD2
TGTGCCAGTAGCCCTCTAGCGGGGGGGCACCAAGAGACCCAGTACTTC
CASSPLAGGHQETQYF
>TRBJ2-5|TRBV5-1|.|.
TGCGCCAGCAGCTTCAGAGGGGACCAAGAGACCCAGTACTTC
CASSFRGDQETQYF
>TRBJ2-1|TRBV7-3|.|TRBD1
TGTGCCAGCAGCCCAGACAGGGGGTCCTACAATGAGCAGTTCTTC
CASSPDRGSYNEQFF
>TRBJ2-7|TRBV5-1|.|TRBD1
TGCGCCAGCAGCGGGGACAGGGGGCAAGTTCAGGACTTC
CASSGDRGQVQDF
>TRBJ2-1|TRBV10-3|.|.
TGTGCCATCAGTACAACCTACAATGAGCAGTTCTTC
CAISTTYNEQFF
>TRBJ1-4|TRBV6-6|.|.
TGTGCCAGCACCCAATGGGGGGCCCCCCAGGGACTGTTTTTT
CASTQWGAPQGLFF
>TRBJ1-2|TRBV19|.|TRBD1
TGTGCCCGAGTTGAGGGGGTCGACAGGGGGAACTATGGCTACACCTTC
CARVEGVDRGNYGYTF
>TRBJ2-7|TRBV27|.|TRBD2
TGTGCCAGCAGTTCCGCACGAACTAGCGGGGGACTCTGGGCGAGCTCCTACGAGCAGTACTTC
CASSSARTSGGLWASSYEQYF
>TRBJ1-1|TRBV5-1|.|.
TGCGCCAGCAGCCGGCCGGGGAACACTGAAGCTTTCTTT
CASSRPGNTEAFF
>TRBJ2-7|TRBV2|.|.
TGTGCCAGCAGTGAGCCCTCCCGGGCGGGTCTCGGGGAGCAGTACTTC
CASSEPSRAGLGEQYF
>TRBJ2-1|TRBV6-6|few|TRBD2
TGTGCCAGCAGTTCGGGGGGGTCGGGGAGCAGTGAGCAGTTCTTC
CASSSGGSGSSEQFF
>TRBJ2-3|TRBV19|.|TRBD2
TGTGCCAGTAGTCCGGGAGGGGGTTACACAGATACGCAGTATTTT
CASSPGGGYTDTQYF